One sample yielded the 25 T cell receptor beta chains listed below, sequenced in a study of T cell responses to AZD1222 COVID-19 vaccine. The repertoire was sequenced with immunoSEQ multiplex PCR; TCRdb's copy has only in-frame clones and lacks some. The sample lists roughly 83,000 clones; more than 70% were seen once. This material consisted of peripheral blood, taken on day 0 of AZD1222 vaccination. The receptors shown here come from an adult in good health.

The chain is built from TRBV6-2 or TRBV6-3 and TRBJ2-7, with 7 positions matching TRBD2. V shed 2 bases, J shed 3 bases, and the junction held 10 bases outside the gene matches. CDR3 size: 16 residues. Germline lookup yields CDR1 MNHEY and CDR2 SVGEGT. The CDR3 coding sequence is TGTGCCAGCAGTTACCCTGCTAGCGGAAATAACTACGAGCAGTACTTC. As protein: CASSYPASGNNYEQYF.

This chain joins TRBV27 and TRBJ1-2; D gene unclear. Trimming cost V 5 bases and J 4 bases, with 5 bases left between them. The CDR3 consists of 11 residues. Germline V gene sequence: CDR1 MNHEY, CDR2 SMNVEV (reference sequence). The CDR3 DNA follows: TGTGCCAGCAGTCCCGGCTATGGCTACACCTTC. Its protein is CASSPGYGYTF.

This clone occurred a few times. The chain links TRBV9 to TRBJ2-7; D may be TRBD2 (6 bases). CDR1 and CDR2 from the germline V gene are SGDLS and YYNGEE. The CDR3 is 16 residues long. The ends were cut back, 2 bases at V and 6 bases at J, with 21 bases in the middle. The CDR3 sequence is CASSVGGDPGRSEQYF. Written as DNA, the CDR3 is TGTGCCAGCAGCGTCGGGGGTGATCCAGGGAGGAGCGAGCAGTACTTC.

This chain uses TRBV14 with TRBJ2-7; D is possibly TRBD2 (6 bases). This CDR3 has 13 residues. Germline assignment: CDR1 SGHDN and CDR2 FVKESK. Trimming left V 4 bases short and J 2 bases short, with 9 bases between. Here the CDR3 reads CASSPGLPYEQYF. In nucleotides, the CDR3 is TGTGCCAGCAGCCCGGGACTTCCCTACGAGCAGTACTTC.

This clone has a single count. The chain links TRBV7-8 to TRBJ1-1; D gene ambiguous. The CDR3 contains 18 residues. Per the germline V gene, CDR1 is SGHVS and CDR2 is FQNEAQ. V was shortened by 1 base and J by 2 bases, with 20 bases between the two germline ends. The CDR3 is CASSLGRRGPHANTEAFF. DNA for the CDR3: TGTGCCAGCAGCTTAGGTCGTCGAGGGCCTCATGCCAACACTGAAGCTTTCTTT. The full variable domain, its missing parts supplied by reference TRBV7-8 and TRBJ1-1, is GAGVSQSPRYKVAKRGQDVALRCDPISGHVSLFWYQQALGQGPEFLTYFQNEAQLDKSGLPSDRFFAERPEGSVSTLKIQRTQQEDSAVYLCASSLGRRGPHANTEAFFGQGTRLTVV.

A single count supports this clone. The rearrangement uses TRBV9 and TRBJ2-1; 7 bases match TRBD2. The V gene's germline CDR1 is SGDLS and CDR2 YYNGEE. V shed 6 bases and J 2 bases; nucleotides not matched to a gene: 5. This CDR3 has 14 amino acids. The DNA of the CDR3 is TGTGCCAGCACCCGGGGGGATACCTACAATGAGCAGTTCTTC. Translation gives CASTRGDTYNEQFF.

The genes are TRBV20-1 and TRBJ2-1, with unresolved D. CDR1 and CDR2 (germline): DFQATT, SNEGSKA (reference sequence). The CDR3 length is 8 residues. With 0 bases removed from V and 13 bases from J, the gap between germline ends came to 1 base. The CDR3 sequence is CSAREQFF. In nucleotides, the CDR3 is TGCAGTGCTAGAGAACAGTTCTTC.

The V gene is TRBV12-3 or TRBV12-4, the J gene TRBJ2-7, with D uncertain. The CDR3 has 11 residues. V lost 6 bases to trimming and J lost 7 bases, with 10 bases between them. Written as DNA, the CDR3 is TGTGCCAGCAGCCCTTTGCGGGAGCAGTACTTC. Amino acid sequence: CASSPLREQYF.

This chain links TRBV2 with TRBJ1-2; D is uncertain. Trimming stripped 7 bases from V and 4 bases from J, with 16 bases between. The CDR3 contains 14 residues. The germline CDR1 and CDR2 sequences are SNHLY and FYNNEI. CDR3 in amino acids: CASTPWEGTYGYTF. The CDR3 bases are TGTGCCAGCACCCCTTGGGAAGGAACCTATGGCTACACCTTC.

For the CDR3, the DNA is TGTGCCAGCAGTTACGAGGTCACAGGCAACACTGAAGCTTTCTTT. This codes for CASSYEVTGNTEAFF. J is TRBJ1-1 and V is TRBV6-5; maybe TRBD1 (5 bases). Germline lookup yields CDR1 MNHEY and CDR2 SVGAGI. V was clipped by 2 bases and J by 2 bases, with 12 bases between them. This CDR3 is built from 15 residues.

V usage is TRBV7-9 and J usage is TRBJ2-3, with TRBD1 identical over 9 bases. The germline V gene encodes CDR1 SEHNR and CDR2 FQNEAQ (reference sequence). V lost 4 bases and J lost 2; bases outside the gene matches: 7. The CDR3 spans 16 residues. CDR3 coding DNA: TGTGCCAGCAGCTACCCGACAGGGGGGGACACAGATACGCAGTATTTT. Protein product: CASSYPTGGDTDTQYF.

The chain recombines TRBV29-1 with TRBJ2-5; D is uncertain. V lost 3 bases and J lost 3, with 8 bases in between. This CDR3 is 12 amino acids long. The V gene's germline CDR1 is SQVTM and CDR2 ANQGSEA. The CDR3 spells CSVEPGEETQYF. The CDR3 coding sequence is TGCAGCGTTGAGCCTGGCGAAGAGACCCAGTACTTC.

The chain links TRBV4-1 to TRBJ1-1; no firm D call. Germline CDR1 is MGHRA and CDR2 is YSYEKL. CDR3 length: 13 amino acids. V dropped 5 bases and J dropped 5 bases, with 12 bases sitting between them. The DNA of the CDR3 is TGCGCCAGCAGCTCAGGAGTCGGGACTGAAGCTTTCTTT. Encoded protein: CASSSGVGTEAFF.

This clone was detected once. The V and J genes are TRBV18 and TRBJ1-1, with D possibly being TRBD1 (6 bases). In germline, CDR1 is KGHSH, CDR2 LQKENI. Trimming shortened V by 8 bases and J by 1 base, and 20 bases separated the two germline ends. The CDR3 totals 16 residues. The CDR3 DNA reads TGTGCCAGCCCAATGGGGGCACCCGCGGGGAACACTGAAGCTTTCTTT. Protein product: CASPMGAPAGNTEAFF.

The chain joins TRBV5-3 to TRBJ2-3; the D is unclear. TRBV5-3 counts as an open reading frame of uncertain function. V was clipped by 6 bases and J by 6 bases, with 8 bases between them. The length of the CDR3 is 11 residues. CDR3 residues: CARKGHDTQYF. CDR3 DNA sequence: TGTGCCAGAAAGGGCCACGATACGCAGTATTTT.

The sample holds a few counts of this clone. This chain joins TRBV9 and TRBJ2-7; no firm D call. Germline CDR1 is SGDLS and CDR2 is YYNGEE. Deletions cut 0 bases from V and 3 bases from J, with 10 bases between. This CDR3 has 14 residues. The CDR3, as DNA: TGTGCCAGCAGCGTAGGGGGTAGATACTACGAGCAGTACTTC. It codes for CASSVGGRYYEQYF.

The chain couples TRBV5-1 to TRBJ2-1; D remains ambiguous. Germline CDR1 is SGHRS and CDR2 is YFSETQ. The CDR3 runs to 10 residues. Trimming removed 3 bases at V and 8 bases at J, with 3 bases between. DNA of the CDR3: TGCGCCAGCAGCTGGGATGAGCAGTTCTTC. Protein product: CASSWDEQFF.

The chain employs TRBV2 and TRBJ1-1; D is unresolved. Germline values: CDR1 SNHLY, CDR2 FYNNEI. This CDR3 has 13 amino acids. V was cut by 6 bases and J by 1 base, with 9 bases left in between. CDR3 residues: CASRGAPNTEAFF. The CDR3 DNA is TGTGCCAGCAGAGGTGCACCGAACACTGAAGCTTTCTTT.

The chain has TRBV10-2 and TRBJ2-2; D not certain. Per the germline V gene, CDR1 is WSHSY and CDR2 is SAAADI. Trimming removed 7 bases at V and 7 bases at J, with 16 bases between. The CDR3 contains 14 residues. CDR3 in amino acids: CASTIRSSIGELFF. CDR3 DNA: TGCGCCAGCACCATCCGGAGTAGCATCGGGGAGCTGTTTTTT.

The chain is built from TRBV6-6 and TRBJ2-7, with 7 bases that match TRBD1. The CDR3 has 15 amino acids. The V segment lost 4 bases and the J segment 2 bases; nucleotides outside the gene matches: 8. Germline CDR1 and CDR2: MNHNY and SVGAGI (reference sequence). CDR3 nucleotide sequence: TGTGCCAGCAGTTCCTCCGGGACAGCTCCCTACGAGCAGTACTTC. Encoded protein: CASSSSGTAPYEQYF.

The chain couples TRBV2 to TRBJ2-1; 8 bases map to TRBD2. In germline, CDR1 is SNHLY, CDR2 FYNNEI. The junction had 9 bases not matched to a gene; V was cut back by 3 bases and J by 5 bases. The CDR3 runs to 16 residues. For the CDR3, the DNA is TGTGCCAGCAGTGATGTCCTAGCGGGTTACAACAATGAGCAGTTCTTC. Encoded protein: CASSDVLAGYNNEQFF.

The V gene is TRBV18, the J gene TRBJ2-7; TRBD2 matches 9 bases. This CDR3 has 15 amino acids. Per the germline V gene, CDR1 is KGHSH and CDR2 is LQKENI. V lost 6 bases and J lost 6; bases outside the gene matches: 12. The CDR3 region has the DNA TGTGCCAGCTCCACCATAGGGACTAGCTTTGCCGAGCAGTACTTC. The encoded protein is CASSTIGTSFAEQYF.

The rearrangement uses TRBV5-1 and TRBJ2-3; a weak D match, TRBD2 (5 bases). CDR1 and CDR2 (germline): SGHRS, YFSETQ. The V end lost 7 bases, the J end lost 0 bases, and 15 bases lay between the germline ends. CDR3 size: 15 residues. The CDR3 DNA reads TGCGCCAGCCGAGCGCTAGCAGACAGCACAGATACGCAGTATTTT. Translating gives CASRALADSTDTQYF.

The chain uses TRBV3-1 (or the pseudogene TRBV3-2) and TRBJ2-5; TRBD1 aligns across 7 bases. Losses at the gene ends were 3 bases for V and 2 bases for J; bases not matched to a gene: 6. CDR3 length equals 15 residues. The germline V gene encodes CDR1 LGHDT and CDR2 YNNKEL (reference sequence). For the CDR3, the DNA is TGTGCCAGCAGCCATGCCCGACAGGGACAAGAGACCCAGTACTTC. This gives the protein CASSHARQGQETQYF.

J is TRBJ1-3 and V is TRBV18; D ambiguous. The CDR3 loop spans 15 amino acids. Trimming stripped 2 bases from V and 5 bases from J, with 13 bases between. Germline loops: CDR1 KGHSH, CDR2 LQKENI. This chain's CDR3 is CASSPGPDRRNTIYF. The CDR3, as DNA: TGTGCCAGCTCACCAGGGCCCGACCGCAGAAACACCATATATTTT.